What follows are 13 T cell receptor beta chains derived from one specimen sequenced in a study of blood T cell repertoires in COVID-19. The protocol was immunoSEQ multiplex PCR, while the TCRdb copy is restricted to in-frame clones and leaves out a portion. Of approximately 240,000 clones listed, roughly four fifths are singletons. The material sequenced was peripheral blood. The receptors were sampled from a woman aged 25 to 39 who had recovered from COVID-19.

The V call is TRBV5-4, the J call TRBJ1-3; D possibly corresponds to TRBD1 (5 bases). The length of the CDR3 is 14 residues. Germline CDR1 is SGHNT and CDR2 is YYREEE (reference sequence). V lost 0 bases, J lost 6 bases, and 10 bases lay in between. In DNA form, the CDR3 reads TGTGCCAGCAGCTTGGAGGGGTTGGAAAACACCATATATTTT. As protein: CASSLEGLENTIYF.

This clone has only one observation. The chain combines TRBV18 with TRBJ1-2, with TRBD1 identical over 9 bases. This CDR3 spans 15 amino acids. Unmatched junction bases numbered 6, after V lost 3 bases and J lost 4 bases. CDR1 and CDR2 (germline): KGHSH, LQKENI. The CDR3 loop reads CASSPDRGRSYGYTF. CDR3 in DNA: TGTGCCAGCTCACCGGACAGGGGTCGGAGCTATGGCTACACCTTC.

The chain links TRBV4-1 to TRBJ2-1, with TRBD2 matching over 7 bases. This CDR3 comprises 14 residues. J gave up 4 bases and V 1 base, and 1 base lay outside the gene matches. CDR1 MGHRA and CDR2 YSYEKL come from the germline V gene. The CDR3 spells CASSQVAGYNEQFF. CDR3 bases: TGCGCCAGCAGCCAAGTAGCGGGTTACAATGAGCAGTTCTTC.

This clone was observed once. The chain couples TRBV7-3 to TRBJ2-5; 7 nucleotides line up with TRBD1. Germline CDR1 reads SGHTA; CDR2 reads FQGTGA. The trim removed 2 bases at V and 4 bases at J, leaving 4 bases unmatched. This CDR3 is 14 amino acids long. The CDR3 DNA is TGTGCCAGCAGCTTAGGAACAGGGGCAGAGACCCAGTACTTC. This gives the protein CASSLGTGAETQYF.

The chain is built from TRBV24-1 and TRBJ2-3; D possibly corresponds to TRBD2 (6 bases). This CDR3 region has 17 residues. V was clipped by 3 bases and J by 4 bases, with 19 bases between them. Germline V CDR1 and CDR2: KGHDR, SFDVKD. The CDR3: CATSDLPSGGESDTQYF. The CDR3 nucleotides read TGTGCCACCAGTGATCTACCTAGTGGAGGGGAGTCAGATACGCAGTATTTT.

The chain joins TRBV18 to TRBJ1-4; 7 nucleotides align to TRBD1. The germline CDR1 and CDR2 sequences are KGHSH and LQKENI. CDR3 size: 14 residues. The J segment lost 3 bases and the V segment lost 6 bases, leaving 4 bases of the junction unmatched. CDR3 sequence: CASSSDRSNEKLFF. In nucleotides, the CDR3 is TGTGCCAGCTCCTCGGACAGGTCTAATGAAAAACTGTTTTTT.

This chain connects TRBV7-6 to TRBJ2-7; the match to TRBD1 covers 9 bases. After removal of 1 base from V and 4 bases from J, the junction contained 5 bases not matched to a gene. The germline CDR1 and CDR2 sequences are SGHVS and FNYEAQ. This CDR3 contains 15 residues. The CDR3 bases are TGTGCCAGCAGCTTAGATATCGGGACAGGGTACGAGCAGTACTTC. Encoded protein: CASSLDIGTGYEQYF.

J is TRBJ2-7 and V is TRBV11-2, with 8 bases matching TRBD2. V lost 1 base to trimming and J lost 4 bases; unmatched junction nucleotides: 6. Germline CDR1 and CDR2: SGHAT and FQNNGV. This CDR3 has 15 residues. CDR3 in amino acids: CASSLGRLAIYEQYF. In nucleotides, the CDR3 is TGTGCCAGCAGCTTAGGTCGACTAGCGATATACGAGCAGTACTTC.

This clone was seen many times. CDR3 residues: CSVESTENTGELFF. CDR3 DNA: TGCAGCGTTGAGTCGACAGAGAACACCGGGGAGCTGTTTTTT. The chain links TRBV29-1 to TRBJ2-2; tentative D call: TRBD1 (5 bases). CDR1 and CDR2 from the germline V gene are SQVTM and ANQGSEA. V was clipped by 3 bases and J by 1 base, with 9 bases between them. The CDR3 runs 14 residues.

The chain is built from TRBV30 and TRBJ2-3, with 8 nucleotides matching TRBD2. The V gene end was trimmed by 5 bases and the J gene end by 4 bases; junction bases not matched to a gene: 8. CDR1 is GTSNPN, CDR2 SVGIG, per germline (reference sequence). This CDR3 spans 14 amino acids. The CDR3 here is CAWVGGRWADTQYF. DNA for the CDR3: TGTGCCTGGGTCGGCGGGAGGTGGGCAGATACGCAGTATTTT.

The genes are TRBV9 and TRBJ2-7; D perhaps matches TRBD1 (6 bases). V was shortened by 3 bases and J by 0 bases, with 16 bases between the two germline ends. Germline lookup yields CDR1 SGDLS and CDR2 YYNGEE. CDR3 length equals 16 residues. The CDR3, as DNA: TGTGCCAGCAGCGGGGGCCAGGGGCGTCCCTCCTACGAGCAGTACTTC. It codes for CASSGGQGRPSYEQYF.

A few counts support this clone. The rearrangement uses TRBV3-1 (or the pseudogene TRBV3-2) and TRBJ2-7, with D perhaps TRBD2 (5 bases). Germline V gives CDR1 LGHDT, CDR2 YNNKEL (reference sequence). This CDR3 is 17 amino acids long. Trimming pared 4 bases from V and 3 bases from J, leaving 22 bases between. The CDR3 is CASSRGFGVAESYEQYF. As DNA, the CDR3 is TGTGCCAGCAGCCGAGGGTTTGGGGTAGCCGAAAGCTACGAGCAGTACTTC.

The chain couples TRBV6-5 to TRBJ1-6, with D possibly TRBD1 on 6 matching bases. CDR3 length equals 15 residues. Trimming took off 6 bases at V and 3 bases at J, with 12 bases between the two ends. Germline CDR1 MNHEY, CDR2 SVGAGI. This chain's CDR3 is CASRQGLGYNSPLHF. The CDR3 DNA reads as TGTGCCAGCAGGCAGGGGTTGGGCTATAATTCACCCCTCCACTTT.